Shown below are 18 T cell receptor beta chains from a single sample sequenced in a study of blood T cell repertoires in COVID-19. Produced via immunoSEQ multiplex PCR; TCRdb's table is partial and in-frame only. The data contain around 230,000 clones, about 91% of them singletons. What was sequenced was PBMCs or T cells enriched from blood (not recorded which). The receptors derive from a woman in her thirties or forties with acute COVID-19.

This chain joins TRBV10-2 and TRBJ2-4; a weak D match, TRBD1 (6 bases). Trimming removed 2 bases from V and 1 base from J, with 9 bases in between. CDR3 size: 15 residues. The V gene's germline CDR1 is WSHSY and CDR2 SAAADI. DNA for the CDR3: TGCGCCAGCAGTGAGGTGGGGGCCGCCAAAAACATTCAGTACTTC. This translates into CASSEVGAAKNIQYF.

The chain employs TRBV6-2 or TRBV6-3 and TRBJ1-5, with D perhaps matching TRBD1 (6 bases). The CDR3 runs to 17 residues. The germline V gene has CDR1 MNHEY and CDR2 SVGEGT. V lost 0 bases to trimming and J lost 7 bases, with 19 bases between them. The CDR3 here is CASSYSNTRGISQPQHF. CDR3 nucleotides: TGTGCCAGCAGTTACTCGAATACCAGGGGAATCAGCCAGCCCCAGCATTTT.

The V gene is TRBV28, the J gene TRBJ1-1, with a possible D match to TRBD1 (6 bases). V dropped 3 bases and J dropped 0 bases, with 11 bases sitting between them. The CDR3 is 15 residues long. CDR1 is MDHEN, CDR2 SYDVKM, per germline. The CDR3 DNA reads as TGTGCCAGCAGTTTTGTAAGGGGGATGAACACTGAAGCTTTCTTT. Its translation is CASSFVRGMNTEAFF.

This rearrangement joins TRBV27 to TRBJ1-5; D is unresolved. Looked up from germline, CDR1 is MNHEY and CDR2 is SMNVEV (reference sequence). V was pared by 0 bases and J by 11 bases, with 20 bases between. The CDR3 has 16 amino acids. This CDR3 is CASSLSTPPRSGAQHF. The CDR3 nucleotides are TGTGCCAGCAGTTTATCGACCCCACCCCGGTCGGGAGCCCAGCATTTT.

The rearrangement joins TRBV5-4 to TRBJ1-3; a possible D gene is TRBD1 (6 bases). V was shortened by 1 base and J by 2 bases, with 16 bases between the two germline ends. From germline, CDR1 is SGHNT and CDR2 YYREEE (reference sequence). The CDR3 consists of 17 residues. The CDR3 DNA follows: TGTGCCAGCAGCTTGAGGCAACAGGGTGCCACTGGAAACACCATATATTTT. Encoded protein: CASSLRQQGATGNTIYF.

The chain is built from TRBV4-3 and TRBJ1-4; 7 bases fit TRBD1. The germline gives CDR1 LGHNA, CDR2 YSLEER. The junction had 8 bases not matched to a gene; V was cut back by 0 bases and J by 10 bases. The CDR3 runs 15 residues. CDR3 residues: CASSQDVGGLGKLFF. CDR3 in DNA: TGCGCCAGCAGCCAAGATGTAGGGGGCCTAGGAAAACTGTTTTTT.

The genes are TRBV5-6 and TRBJ2-2, with D unclear. This CDR3 is 16 amino acids long. Trimming took off 5 bases at V and 6 bases at J, with 20 bases between the two ends. The germline CDR1 and CDR2 sequences are SGHDT and YYEEEE. The CDR3 here is CASRRRASRVAGELFF. The CDR3 DNA follows: TGTGCCAGCAGGCGGCGTGCCAGCCGAGTTGCCGGGGAGCTGTTTTTT. Based on the CDR3 plus reference TRBV5-6 and TRBJ2-2, the full variable domain is DAGVTQSPTHLIKTRGQQVTLRCSPKSGHDTVSWYQQALGQGPQFIFQYYEEEERQRGNFPDRFSGHQFPNYSSELNVNALLLGDSALYLCASRRRASRVAGELFFGEGSRLTVL.

The genes are TRBV7-9 and TRBJ1-2; a possible D gene is TRBD1 (6 bases). The CDR3 runs 13 residues. Germline CDR1 is SEHNR and CDR2 is FQNEAQ (reference sequence). V was pared by 8 bases and J by 4 bases, with 14 bases between. The CDR3 protein is CASATGSLYGYTF. The DNA for the CDR3 is TGTGCCAGCGCGACAGGCAGCCTCTATGGCTACACCTTC.

This chain uses TRBV9 with TRBJ1-4; no reliable D call. This CDR3 spans 15 amino acids. V lost 0 bases and J lost 8, with 14 bases in between. Germline CDR1 and CDR2: SGDLS and YYNGEE. CDR3 amino acids: CASSVDVGAAEKLFF. CDR3 DNA sequence: TGTGCCAGCAGCGTAGATGTGGGAGCCGCCGAAAAACTGTTTTTT.

This chain connects TRBV7-2 to TRBJ2-5; no definite D call. The CDR3 length is 12 residues. V lost 5 bases and J lost 5, with 9 bases in between. Germline lookup yields CDR1 SGHTA and CDR2 FQGNSA. The CDR3 DNA reads TGTGCCAGCAGCCGCCCCCGGGAGACCCAGTACTTC. Translating it yields CASSRPRETQYF.

The chain links TRBV5-1 to TRBJ1-2; a possible D gene is TRBD1 (5 bases). The V end lost 7 bases, the J end lost 3 bases, and 13 bases lay between the germline ends. CDR1 and CDR2 (germline): SGHRS, YFSETQ. This CDR3 contains 13 residues. CDR3 region: CASPYQGDYGYTF. The CDR3 coding sequence is TGCGCCAGCCCATACCAGGGCGACTATGGCTACACCTTC.

The chain links TRBV18 to TRBJ1-4; possible D gene TRBD1, 5 bases. Trimming removed 5 bases at V and 6 bases at J, with 10 bases between. The CDR3 loop spans 13 amino acids. Germline-derived CDR1 and CDR2 are KGHSH and LQKENI. CDR3 DNA: TGTGCCAGCTCAGGGGGGACGGATGAAAAACTGTTTTTT. It yields the protein CASSGGTDEKLFF. The complete variable domain, with remaining parts taken from reference TRBV18 and TRBJ1-4, reads NAGVMQNPRHLVRRRGQEARLRCSPMKGHSHVYWYRQLPEEGLKFMVYLQKENIIDESGMPKERFSAEFPKEGPSILRIQQVVRGDSAAYFCASSGGTDEKLFFGSGTQLSVL.

The V and J genes are TRBV6-5 and TRBJ1-1; 9 bases agree with TRBD1. The germline V gene has CDR1 MNHEY and CDR2 SVGAGI. V lost 5 bases to trimming and J lost 5 bases; unmatched junction nucleotides: 6. CDR3 length equals 14 residues. The CDR3 spells CASSKTGGGTEAFF. In DNA form, the CDR3 reads TGTGCCAGCAGTAAGACAGGGGGAGGGACTGAAGCTTTCTTT.

The chain employs TRBV7-9 and TRBJ1-2; TRBD1 matches at 8 bases. The germline gives CDR1 SEHNR, CDR2 FQNEAQ (reference sequence). This CDR3 is built from 15 residues. V lost 4 bases, J lost 0 bases, and 4 bases stayed unmatched. CDR3 sequence: CASSWGQDPNYGYTF. CDR3 DNA sequence: TGTGCCAGCAGCTGGGGACAGGACCCTAACTATGGCTACACCTTC.

This chain links TRBV29-1 with TRBJ2-3, with TRBD2 matching over 7 bases. The CDR3 is 16 residues long. Trimming cost V 4 bases and J 0 bases; bases outside gene matches: 10. The V gene's germline CDR1 is SQVTM and CDR2 ANQGSEA. The CDR3 DNA is TGCAGCGTTGCTAAGGATAGCGGGTGGAGCACAGATACGCAGTATTTT. This sequence encodes CSVAKDSGWSTDTQYF.

This rearrangement joins TRBV9 to TRBJ2-5; maybe TRBD2 (5 bases). V was trimmed by 10 bases and J by 4 bases, leaving 11 bases between them. Germline loops: CDR1 SGDLS, CDR2 YYNGEE. The CDR3 sequence is 11 residues long. Here the CDR3 reads CASSRGETQYF. For the CDR3, the DNA is TGTGCCTCCTCTCGGGGAGAGACCCAGTACTTC.

The rearrangement links TRBV23-1 to TRBJ1-1, with D tentatively TRBD1 (6 bases). TRBV23-1 qualifies as an ORF whose function is uncertain. The V end was cut by 7 bases, the J end by 5 bases, with 38 bases between. This CDR3 spans 21 amino acids. In DNA form, the CDR3 reads TGCGCCAGCATTGTAACCGGGACTCTCCACAAAGGGAGGGGGAAGGGAACTGAAGCTTTCTTT. It specifies CASIVTGTLHKGRGKGTEAFF.

V is TRBV19 and J is TRBJ1-5; D may be TRBD1 (6 bases). Trimming took off 4 bases at V and 1 base at J, with 11 bases between the two ends. Germline V lookup: CDR1 LNHDA, CDR2 SQIVND (reference sequence). CDR3 size: 15 residues. The CDR3 reads CASSSTGQSNQPQHF. CDR3 bases: TGTGCCAGTAGTAGTACAGGGCAGAGCAATCAGCCCCAGCATTTT.